This T cell receptor beta chain is from a study of blood T cell repertoires in COVID-19. The table lists this clone with a count of one. Germline CDR1 SEHNR, CDR2 FQNEAQ (reference sequence). The CDR3 consists of 18 residues. V shed 4 bases and J shed 0 bases, with 21 bases lying between them. As handled by the study authors: Counts of nucleated cells, estimated from reference gene primer amplification, were obtained. Sequencing used immunoSEQ multiplex PCR; TCRdb keeps in-frame clones, though not all of them. V, J and clone size derive from that table, while D and trimming were established from the DNA sequence. The sample includes roughly 180,000 clones, 86% of them seen just once.

The chain is built from TRBV7-9 and TRBJ1-1; no clear D. Sequenced sample: PBMCs or T cells enriched from blood (not recorded which). The TCR originated in a woman in her twenties or thirties who had recovered from COVID-19. The CDR3: CASSSNPPEYIMNTEAFF. The CDR3 region has the DNA TGTGCCAGCAGCTCAAACCCGCCGGAGTACATAATGAACACTGAAGCTTTCTTT.